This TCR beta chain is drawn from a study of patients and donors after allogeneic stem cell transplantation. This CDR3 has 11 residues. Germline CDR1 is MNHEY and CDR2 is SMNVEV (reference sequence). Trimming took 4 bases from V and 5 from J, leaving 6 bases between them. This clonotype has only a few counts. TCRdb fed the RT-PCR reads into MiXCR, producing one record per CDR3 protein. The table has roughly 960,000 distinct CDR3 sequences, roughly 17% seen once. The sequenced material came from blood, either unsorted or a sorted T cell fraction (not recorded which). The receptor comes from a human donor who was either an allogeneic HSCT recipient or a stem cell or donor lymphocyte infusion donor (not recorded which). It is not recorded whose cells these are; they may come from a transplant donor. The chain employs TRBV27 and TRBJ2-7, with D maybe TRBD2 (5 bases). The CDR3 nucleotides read TGTGCCAGCAGTTACGGGAACGAGCAGTACTTC. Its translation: CASSYGNEQYF.